This T cell receptor (beta chain) stems from a study of T and B cells in COVID-19 patients. For the study at large: Comorbidities linked to unfavorable COVID-19 outcome were present in about 90% of the roughly 20 active-infection patients.

From blood, roughly 220-550 ng of genomic DNA served as TRB template. Germline CDR1 reads SQVTM; CDR2 reads ANQGSEA. With V trimmed by 6 bases and J by 12 bases, 9 bases remained unmatched. The CDR3 runs 14 residues. BIOMED2 TRB-A/B primer pools were used in multiplex TRB PCR. TCRdb processed the multiplex PCR reads anew with MiXCR; each CDR3 protein has one entry. Among 7,000 to 10,000 distinct CDR3 sequences, 25% to 35% were seen once, and the ten largest hold 15% to 20%. Judged by abundance, this clonotype is medium-sized. The chain links TRBV29-1 to TRBJ2-1; 15 bases line up with TRBD2. Material for sequencing was blood. This receptor was identified in a human donor with active COVID-19. Here the CDR3 reads CSVDTGLAGGGQFF. For the CDR3, the DNA is TGCAGCGTCGACACGGGACTAGCGGGAGGTGGGCAGTTCTTC.